Sequencing of this TCR beta chain was carried out in a study of molecular identifiers for immune sequencing clone quantification. Deletions cut 4 bases from V and 3 bases from J, with 18 bases between. Looked up from germline, CDR1 is PRHDT and CDR2 is FYEKMQ (reference sequence). The CDR3 has 16 amino acids. TCRdb itself ran the PCR reads through MiXCR, one entry per CDR3 protein. The data show some 580,000 distinct CDR3 sequences, with less than 30% seen just once and approximately 0.75% held by the top ten. This clonotype was observed at least ten times. The chain joins TRBV13 to TRBJ1-1; possibly TRBD1 for D (6 bases). This TCR came from a human donor in good health. Some libraries in this study had Jurkat cell RNA spiked in. The sequenced material came from naive CD8+ T cells from blood, with Jurkat cell RNA spiked in. The subset was: FACS-sorted CD8+CD4-CCR7+CD45RA+ naive T cells. The CDR3 sequence is CASSSWGRFQDTEAFF. CDR3 bases: TGTGCCAGCAGCTCATGGGGGCGGTTCCAGGACACTGAAGCTTTCTTT.